This passage covers 18 T cell receptor beta chains from one sample sequenced in a study. TCRdb re-derived calls from the RT-PCR reads in MiXCR, one entry per CDR3 protein. The sample lists approximately 720,000 distinct CDR3 sequences, 14% seen once, with 3.6% in the top ten. The sample was memory CD4+ T cells from blood. All receptors come from a female donor in good health, serving as a healthy control.

This clonotype appeared a single time. The chain couples TRBV20-1 to TRBJ2-3, with 16 bases fitting TRBD2. In germline, CDR1 is DFQATT, CDR2 SNEGSKA (reference sequence). The CDR3 extends over 18 amino acids. V shed 3 bases and J 1 base; nucleotides not matched to a gene: 7. The CDR3 region is CSARSGLAGGPGTDTQYF. CDR3 coding DNA: TGCAGTGCTAGGTCGGGACTAGCGGGAGGGCCGGGCACAGATACGCAGTATTTT.

The chain combines TRBV28 with TRBJ2-7, with D tentatively TRBD2 (7 bases). Germline V gene sequence: CDR1 MDHEN, CDR2 SYDVKM. CDR3 length: 16 amino acids. With 7 bases removed from V and 7 bases from J, the gap between germline ends came to 26 bases. The DNA of the CDR3 is TGTGCCAGCAATTTTGGGGGGGCGATTGCCCCCTGGGAGCAGTACTTC. It specifies CASNFGGAIAPWEQYF.

This chain joins TRBV7-6 and TRBJ2-7; D gene uncertain. V lost 0 bases and J 3 bases, leaving 12 bases between the germline ends. Germline values: CDR1 SGHVS, CDR2 FNYEAQ. CDR3 length: 15 amino acids. The CDR3 here is CASSLALGSIYEQYF. In nucleotides, the CDR3 is TGTGCCAGCAGCTTAGCGTTAGGTAGCATCTACGAGCAGTACTTC.

V usage is TRBV15 and J usage is TRBJ1-1; a possible D gene is TRBD1 (6 bases). V gave up 7 bases and J gave up 6 bases, with 21 bases separating them. Per germline, CDR1 LNHNV and CDR2 YYDKDF (reference sequence). CDR3 length: 15 amino acids. CDR3 DNA: TGTGCCACCAATCCAGGGTTAGGGGGAAGCGCTGAAGCTTTCTTT. It codes for CATNPGLGGSAEAFF.

This clonotype appeared a few times. The gene calls are TRBV20-1 and TRBJ2-5; 14 bases are shared with TRBD2. The CDR3 spans 16 residues. Germline CDR1 and CDR2: DFQATT and SNEGSKA (reference sequence). V lost 5 bases to trimming and J lost 5 bases; unmatched junction nucleotides: 10. The CDR3 sequence is CSAFMTSGRARETQYF. Written as DNA, the CDR3 is TGCAGTGCTTTTATGACTAGCGGGAGGGCCCGTGAGACCCAGTACTTC.

This clonotype has at least ten counts. The CDR3 reads CSADRGITEAFF. CDR3 DNA sequence: TGCAGCGCCGACAGGGGAATCACTGAAGCTTTCTTT. This chain connects TRBV29-1 to TRBJ1-1; 8 nucleotides align to TRBD1. The CDR3 length is 12 residues. The trim removed 7 bases at V and 4 bases at J, leaving 5 bases unmatched. Per the germline V gene, CDR1 is SQVTM and CDR2 is ANQGSEA.

The gene calls are TRBV4-3 and TRBJ1-2, with 10 nucleotides matching TRBD1. Germline V gene data show CDR1 as LGHNA and CDR2 as YSLEER. V gave up 2 bases and J gave up 6 bases; unmatched junction bases: 9. There are 16 residues in the CDR3. CDR3 in DNA: TGCGCCAGCAGCCAACACTTTAAGACAGGGGGCAATGGCTACACCTTC. This codes for CASSQHFKTGGNGYTF.

J is TRBJ2-1 and V is TRBV11-2, with 9 bases that match TRBD2. V lost 2 bases, J lost 15 bases, and 5 bases stayed unmatched. Per germline, CDR1 SGHAT and CDR2 FQNNGV. The CDR3 is 12 residues long. CDR3 coding DNA: TGTGCCAGCAGCTTATTAGCGGGAGTGCCGTTCTTC. It encodes CASSLLAGVPFF.

The J gene is TRBJ2-1, the V gene TRBV4-3; perhaps D is TRBD1 or TRBD2 (5 bases each). This CDR3 is 15 amino acids long. Germline CDR1 LGHNA, CDR2 YSLEER. Trimming shortened V by 1 base and J by 12 bases, and 19 bases separated the two germline ends. CDR3 sequence: CASSQGWDRGLGQFF. DNA of the CDR3: TGCGCCAGCAGCCAAGGTTGGGACCGAGGGCTCGGGCAGTTCTTC.

The V call is TRBV4-1, the J call TRBJ2-1, with D possibly matching TRBD2 (6 bases). Germline V CDR1 and CDR2: MGHRA, YSYEKL. V dropped 1 base and J dropped 12 bases, with 19 bases sitting between them. This CDR3 is built from 15 residues. This chain's CDR3 is CASSQVGGGGIGQFF. The CDR3 DNA sequence: TGCGCCAGCAGCCAAGTTGGCGGAGGCGGGATCGGGCAGTTCTTC.

This clonotype was counted ten times or more. V gene TRBV20-1 combines with J gene TRBJ2-2; 10 nucleotides match TRBD1. Unmatched junction bases numbered 14, after V lost 0 bases and J lost 4 bases. Germline V gene sequence: CDR1 DFQATT, CDR2 SNEGSKA (reference sequence). There are 19 residues in the CDR3. CDR3 amino acids: CSARDWGTGASGLTGELFF. CDR3 DNA: TGCAGTGCTAGAGACTGGGGGACAGGGGCTAGCGGCCTCACCGGGGAGCTGTTTTTT.

This sequence joins TRBV27 and TRBJ1-3, with no clear D. The ends were cut back, 8 bases at V and 0 bases at J, with 8 bases in the middle. CDR1 is MNHEY and CDR2 is SMNVEV in the germline V gene (reference sequence). This CDR3 is built from 13 residues. CDR3 amino acids: CASVPNSGNTIYF. The CDR3 bases are TGTGCCAGCGTCCCCAACTCTGGAAACACCATATATTTT.

The chain is built from TRBV5-1 and TRBJ1-2; 9 bases fit TRBD1. The CDR3 consists of 16 residues. Trimming took 1 base from V and 7 from J; bases not matched to a gene: 11. Germline CDR1 is SGHRS and CDR2 is YFSETQ. The CDR3 nucleotides read TGCGCCAGCAGCTTGTTACCTAGACAGGGGGTTTCTGGCTACACCTTC. Translating gives CASSLLPRQGVSGYTF.

The chain combines TRBV7-3 with TRBJ2-2, with 7 bases fitting TRBD2. Looked up from germline, CDR1 is SGHTA and CDR2 is FQGTGA. This CDR3 is built from 16 residues. The V and J ends lost 5 bases and 1 base, in that order; junction bases with no gene match: 7. The CDR3 reads CASSIRLAVNTGELFF. In nucleotides, the CDR3 is TGTGCCAGCAGCATCCGACTAGCTGTGAACACCGGGGAGCTGTTTTTT.

This clonotype came up many times. The chain couples TRBV7-2 to TRBJ2-1; the match to TRBD2 covers 9 bases. The V gene end was trimmed by 1 base and the J gene end by 8 bases; junction bases not matched to a gene: 6. The CDR3 totals 15 residues. CDR1 and CDR2 (germline): SGHTA, FQGNSA. The CDR3 loop is CASSLVAGGGDEQFF. CDR3 nucleotides: TGTGCCAGCAGCTTAGTTGCGGGAGGGGGAGATGAGCAGTTCTTC.

This clonotype was seen only a few times. The J gene is TRBJ2-1, the V gene TRBV6-1; the match to TRBD2 covers 8 bases. J lost 8 bases, V lost 2 bases, and 8 bases had no gene match. The CDR3 totals 15 residues. The V gene's germline CDR1 is MNHNS and CDR2 SASEGT. CDR3: CASSEPRASGYEQFF. In DNA form, the CDR3 reads TGTGCCAGCAGTGAACCTCGGGCTAGCGGGTATGAGCAGTTCTTC.

This clonotype came up a few times. The V call is TRBV24-1, the J call TRBJ2-6; no clear D gene. The V gene's germline CDR1 is KGHDR and CDR2 SFDVKD. V lost 6 bases, J lost 0 bases, and 11 bases lay in between. CDR3 length equals 16 residues. The chain's CDR3 is CATSSAAYSGANVLTF. The CDR3 coding sequence is TGTGCCACCAGTAGTGCAGCCTACTCTGGGGCCAACGTCCTGACTTTC.

This clonotype has a count of ten or more. The CDR3 nucleotides read TGTGCCTGGAGCCGTCTGGGACAGGGGGTCAATGAGCAGTTCTTC. Amino acids: CAWSRLGQGVNEQFF. This chain joins TRBV30 and TRBJ2-1; the match to TRBD1 covers 11 bases. The CDR3 is made up of 15 amino acids. The V gene's germline CDR1 is GTSNPN and CDR2 SVGIG (reference sequence). Losses at the gene ends were 3 bases for V and 6 bases for J; bases not matched to a gene: 7.